Below, 9 T cell receptor beta chains from the same sample are listed, as sequenced in a study of beta chain features in type 1 diabetes. Sequenced material consisted of expressed TCRB transcripts (all of the isolated RNA was reverse transcribed). TCRdb's table, derived via immunoSEQ multiplex PCR, lists solely in-frame clones and lacks some. The sample records 900,000 or so clones, 15% to 20% being singletons. Sequences were obtained from naive CD4+ T cells from blood. The receptors stem from a woman younger than 35 in good health.

The chain has TRBV19 and TRBJ2-1; TRBD2 agrees at 9 bases. Germline-derived CDR1 and CDR2 are LNHDA and SQIVND (reference sequence). The ends lost 3 bases at V and 10 bases at J; junction bases unmatched: 7. This CDR3 spans 14 amino acids. The CDR3 region is CASSISGRTAEQFF. The CDR3 DNA is TGTGCCAGTAGTATTAGCGGGAGAACAGCAGAGCAGTTCTTC.

The chain combines TRBV4-2 with TRBJ1-5; D not certain. Trimming took 4 bases from V and 3 from J, leaving 10 bases between them. The germline CDR1 and CDR2 sequences are LGHNA and YNFKEQ. The CDR3 contains 14 residues. This CDR3 reads CASSPRQVNQPQHF. The CDR3 DNA follows: TGTGCCAGCAGCCCCCGACAAGTCAATCAGCCCCAGCATTTT.

The chain couples TRBV15 to TRBJ1-2; tentatively, D is TRBD1 (6 bases). The V gene's germline CDR1 is LNHNV and CDR2 YYDKDF (reference sequence). This CDR3 is 17 amino acids long. V lost 1 base and J lost 0, with 15 bases in between. CDR3 protein: CATSRARTASANYGYTF. The CDR3 DNA is TGTGCCACCAGCAGAGCCCGGACAGCCAGCGCTAACTATGGCTACACCTTC.

The sample holds a few counts of this clone. The chain carries TRBV14 and TRBJ2-3; the match to TRBD2 covers 12 bases. This CDR3 comprises 15 residues. From germline, CDR1 is SGHDN and CDR2 FVKESK. J lost 7 bases, V lost 4 bases, and 6 bases had no gene match. The CDR3 sequence is CASSRLAGATHTQYF. The CDR3 DNA is TGTGCCAGCAGCCGACTAGCGGGAGCGACTCATACGCAGTATTTT.

This sequence joins TRBV28 and TRBJ2-7; a possible D gene is TRBD1 (6 bases). V lost 7 bases, J lost 0 bases, and 13 bases lay in between. This CDR3 has 14 residues. CDR1 and CDR2 from the germline V gene are MDHEN and SYDVKM. CDR3: CASIRDTGSYEQYF. CDR3 DNA sequence: TGTGCCAGCATAAGGGACACGGGCTCCTACGAGCAGTACTTC.

Concerning this clone itself: The same CDR3 also results from other DNA sequences found in this sample. The chain links TRBV28 to TRBJ1-4, with TRBD1 as a possible D gene (5 bases). The CDR3 spans 15 residues. Trimming shortened V by 5 bases and J by 0 bases, and 10 bases separated the two germline ends. Germline lookup yields CDR1 MDHEN and CDR2 SYDVKM. CDR3 amino acids: CASSLPGSTNEKLFF. The DNA for the CDR3 is TGTGCCAGCAGTCTCCCAGGGTCAACTAATGAAAAACTGTTTTTT.

This clone was found many times. The CDR3 DNA sequence: TGTGCCAGCAGCCCTAGCTTGGTGGACAAAAACATTCAGTACTTC. Translation: CASSPSLVDKNIQYF. The gene calls are TRBV7-9 and TRBJ2-4, with D perhaps matching TRBD2 (5 bases). The V gene lost 5 bases and the J gene lost 3 bases, with 14 bases spanning the gap. Germline loops: CDR1 SEHNR, CDR2 FQNEAQ (reference sequence). The CDR3 runs to 15 residues.

The chain links TRBV5-4 to TRBJ2-3; 8 bases line up with TRBD2. After removal of 5 bases from V and 9 bases from J, the junction contained 11 bases not matched to a gene. The germline gives CDR1 SGHNT, CDR2 YYREEE (reference sequence). The CDR3 extends over 14 amino acids. CDR3 amino acids: CASRMMSGTRTQYF. The CDR3 region has the DNA TGTGCCAGCAGGATGATGTCGGGGACTAGGACGCAGTATTTT.

The chain joins TRBV5-1 to TRBJ2-3; 8 positions agree with TRBD1. Trimming at V came to 5 bases and at J to 4 bases, leaving 12 bases not matched to a gene. CDR3 size: 16 residues. The germline V gene has CDR1 SGHRS and CDR2 YFSETQ. CDR3 loop: CASRDTGTGIPDTQYF. For the CDR3, the DNA is TGCGCCAGCAGGGATACCGGGACAGGTATCCCAGATACGCAGTATTTT.